This passage covers 20 T cell receptor beta chains from one sample sequenced in a study of response to subunit inactivated influenza vaccine. Using its own MiXCR run on the RT-PCR reads, TCRdb lists one record per CDR3 protein. The sample has about 520,000 distinct CDR3 sequences; about 25% are singletons. This specimen consisted of CD4+ T cells sorted from PBMCs, obtained 5 days after vaccination. All receptors derive from a man aged 50 to 59 who received an inactivated influenza vaccine.

The V and J genes are TRBV28 and TRBJ2-7; no reliable D call. CDR3 length: 13 amino acids. Trimming removed 7 bases at V and 3 bases at J, with 13 bases between. Germline values: CDR1 MDHEN, CDR2 SYDVKM. The CDR3 sequence is CASTLDGLYEQYF. The CDR3, as DNA: TGTGCCAGCACTCTTGACGGGCTCTACGAGCAGTACTTC.

J is TRBJ1-5 and V is TRBV7-6, with 8 nucleotides matching TRBD1. Germline loops: CDR1 SGHVS, CDR2 FNYEAQ. V gave up 5 bases and J gave up 7 bases; unmatched junction bases: 16. CDR3 size: 17 residues. CDR3 amino acids: CASSPTLDRGNRQPQHF. The DNA of the CDR3 is TGTGCCAGCAGCCCGACGCTTGACAGGGGAAATCGCCAGCCCCAGCATTTT. Complete variable domain (other parts from reference TRBV7-6 and TRBJ1-5): GAGVSQSPRYKVTKRGQDVALRCDPISGHVSLYWYRQALGQGPEFLTYFNYEAQQDKSGLPNDRFSAERPEGSISTLTIQRTEQRDSAMYRCASSPTLDRGNRQPQHFGDGTRLSIL.

The rearrangement joins TRBV12-3 or TRBV12-4 to TRBJ1-1, with D possibly being TRBD1 (6 bases). V lost 6 bases, J lost 5 bases, and 13 bases lay in between. The CDR3 has 13 amino acids. The CDR3: CASRNRVGTEAFF. CDR3 DNA sequence: TGTGCCAGCAGAAACAGGGTGGGGACTGAAGCTTTCTTT.

V gene TRBV5-1 combines with J gene TRBJ2-7; 7 bases are a match to TRBD1. The germline CDR1 and CDR2 sequences are SGHRS and YFSETQ. V shed 4 bases, J shed 1 base, and the junction held 14 bases outside the gene matches. The CDR3 has 17 amino acids. CDR3 in amino acids: CASSQPSTGPGSYEQYF. CDR3 bases: TGCGCCAGCAGCCAACCATCGACAGGGCCGGGATCCTACGAGCAGTACTTC.

Points on this clonotype: The limits of the CDR3 on the DNA are not certain, so only TCRdb's listed CDR3 is given. The chain is built from TRBV5-4 and TRBJ2-5; the D call in the table, TRBD2, was not verified against the DNA. Looked up from germline, CDR1 is SGHNT and CDR2 is YYREEE (reference sequence). The CDR3 spans 19 amino acids, including both terminal residues. The CDR3 reads CASSLSATSGSGGILAQYF.

The V gene is TRBV4-2, the J gene TRBJ2-3, with D possibly TRBD1 on 6 matching bases. Germline CDR1 reads LGHNA; CDR2 reads YNFKEQ. Between the trimmed V and J ends, which lost 8 bases and 2 bases, there was a span of 14 bases. The length of the CDR3 is 14 residues. CDR3 in DNA: TGTGCCAGCCGAGGGACAAAATACACAGATACGCAGTATTTT. Encoded protein: CASRGTKYTDTQYF.

V gene TRBV28 combines with J gene TRBJ2-7; D gene unclear. CDR3 length: 16 residues. V shed 4 bases and J shed 0 bases, with 16 bases lying between them. CDR1 is MDHEN and CDR2 is SYDVKM in the germline V gene. This CDR3 is CASSSIYGDLSYEQYF. Written as DNA, the CDR3 is TGTGCCAGCAGTTCGATATATGGCGACCTCTCCTACGAGCAGTACTTC.

The chain couples TRBV7-2 to TRBJ1-6; D is undetermined. Germline V gene lookup returns CDR1 SGHTA and CDR2 FQGNSA. V was shortened by 2 bases and J by 9 bases, with 14 bases between the two germline ends. This CDR3 comprises 15 residues. The CDR3 DNA sequence: TGTGCCAGCAGCTTAAATTCACAGCTGATTTCACCCCTCCACTTT. It yields the protein CASSLNSQLISPLHF. The full variable domain, with the rest looked up from reference TRBV7-2 and TRBJ1-6, is GAGVSQSPSNKVTEKGKDVELRCDPISGHTALYWYRQSLGQGLEFLIYFQGNSAPDKSGLPSDRFSAERTGGSVSTLTIQRTQQEDSAVYLCASSLNSQLISPLHFGNGTRLTVT.

V gene TRBV12-3 or TRBV12-4 combines with J gene TRBJ2-3; 7 positions match TRBD2. The trim removed 5 bases at V and 7 bases at J, leaving 9 bases unmatched. This CDR3 has 14 residues. The CDR3 here is CASSGREGLYTQYF. The CDR3 DNA reads TGTGCCAGCAGTGGGAGGGAGGGCCTATATACGCAGTATTTT.

The chain links TRBV5-1 to TRBJ2-1; tentative D call: TRBD2 (7 bases). This CDR3 has 14 residues. V was cut by 6 bases and J by 6 bases, with 16 bases left in between. Germline assignment: CDR1 SGHRS and CDR2 YFSETQ. The CDR3 nucleotides are TGCGCCAGCAATGAGGGGGGGAGTTTCAATGAGCAGTTCTTC. This encodes CASNEGGSFNEQFF.

The V and J genes are TRBV28 and TRBJ2-7, with 8 bases identical to TRBD1. The V gene's germline CDR1 is MDHEN and CDR2 SYDVKM. V shed 3 bases, J shed 7 bases, and the junction held 8 bases outside the gene matches. CDR3 length: 14 residues. The CDR3 DNA reads TGTGCCAGCAGTTTCCCCGACAGGGGTCGGGAGCAGTACTTC. It yields the protein CASSFPDRGREQYF.

This clonotype was seen a handful of times. V usage is TRBV20-1 and J usage is TRBJ2-2, with D perhaps TRBD2 (6 bases). CDR1 DFQATT and CDR2 SNEGSKA come from the germline V gene (reference sequence). Trimming removed 6 bases at V and 7 bases at J, with 12 bases between. The CDR3 covers 12 residues. The chain's CDR3 is CSAGTPLGELFF. CDR3 bases: TGCAGTGCCGGGACTCCACTCGGGGAGCTGTTTTTT.

This clonotype was detected a few times. This chain links TRBV10-3 with TRBJ2-1, with D maybe TRBD2 (5 bases). Trimming shortened V by 10 bases and J by 4 bases, and 23 bases separated the two germline ends. Germline V gene data show CDR1 as ENHRY and CDR2 as SYGVKD. CDR3 size: 16 residues. Written as DNA, the CDR3 is TGTGCCAGGCCGGCAAGCGGAGCCCACAAGTACAATGAGCAGTTCTTC. This codes for CARPASGAHKYNEQFF.

The chain employs TRBV20-1 and TRBJ1-1; 9 nucleotides match TRBD1. This CDR3 contains 12 residues. CDR1 is DFQATT, CDR2 SNEGSKA, per germline (reference sequence). The trim removed 6 bases at V and 5 bases at J, leaving 4 bases unmatched. DNA for the CDR3: TGCAGTGCAGAACAGGGGGCTACTGAAGCTTTCTTT. It specifies CSAEQGATEAFF.

This clonotype has a single count. The chain links TRBV4-2 to TRBJ1-5; D gene uncertain. V shed 4 bases and J shed 5 bases, with 15 bases lying between them. Germline V lookup: CDR1 LGHNA, CDR2 YNFKEQ. There are 15 residues in the CDR3. CDR3 nucleotide sequence: TGTGCCAGCAGCCGCAGTCGTGGGCCGGATCAGCCCCAGCATTTT. Translation gives CASSRSRGPDQPQHF.

V usage is TRBV5-1 and J usage is TRBJ2-5; the match to TRBD2 covers 10 bases. V lost 7 bases and J lost 2; bases outside the gene matches: 8. Germline-derived CDR1 and CDR2 are SGHRS and YFSETQ. The CDR3 has 15 residues. CDR3 coding DNA: TGCGCCAGCTCTAGCGGGAGTTATCCACAAGAGACCCAGTACTTC. This sequence encodes CASSSGSYPQETQYF.

The J gene is TRBJ1-2, the V gene TRBV10-3; 8 bases fit TRBD1. The germline V gene has CDR1 ENHRY and CDR2 SYGVKD. Trimming removed 6 bases from V and 4 bases from J; junction bases left unmatched: 16. This CDR3 is 17 amino acids long. CDR3 region: CAISFLMTGEGSYGYTF. The CDR3 nucleotides read TGTGCCATCAGCTTCTTAATGACAGGGGAGGGAAGCTATGGCTACACCTTC.

This clonotype appeared a few times. The chain recombines TRBV6-2 or TRBV6-3 with TRBJ2-7, with D unresolved. V lost 5 bases, J lost 3 bases, and 14 bases lay in between. The CDR3 is 14 amino acids. Germline assignment: CDR1 MNHEY and CDR2 SVGEGT. The CDR3 bases are TGTGCCAGCAGTCGGACGGTAACCCTCTACGAGCAGTACTTC. Its protein is CASSRTVTLYEQYF.

The rearrangement uses TRBV20-1 and TRBJ2-3; D call uncertain. V was trimmed by 1 base and J by 2 bases, leaving 16 bases between them. The CDR3 extends over 16 amino acids. CDR1 is DFQATT, CDR2 SNEGSKA, per germline (reference sequence). The CDR3 nucleotides read TGCAGTGCTAGAGTGGTACTACCAACCCTCACAGATACGCAGTATTTT. Encoded protein: CSARVVLPTLTDTQYF.

The chain has TRBV5-1 and TRBJ2-4, with D possibly matching TRBD1 (5 bases). This CDR3 is 14 amino acids long. Trimming removed 4 bases at V and 14 bases at J, with 22 bases between. Germline V lookup: CDR1 SGHRS, CDR2 YFSETQ. In DNA, the CDR3 is TGCGCCAGCAGCCCGACCTATTCCTTGACAGACAAGTACTTC. It is translated as CASSPTYSLTDKYF. The complete variable domain, with remaining parts taken from reference TRBV5-1 and TRBJ2-4, reads KAGVTQTPRYLIKTRGQQVTLSCSPISGHRSVSWYQQTPGQGLQFLFEYFSETQRNKGNFPGRFSGRQFSNSRSEMNVSTLELGDSALYLCASSPTYSLTDKYFGAGTRLSVL.